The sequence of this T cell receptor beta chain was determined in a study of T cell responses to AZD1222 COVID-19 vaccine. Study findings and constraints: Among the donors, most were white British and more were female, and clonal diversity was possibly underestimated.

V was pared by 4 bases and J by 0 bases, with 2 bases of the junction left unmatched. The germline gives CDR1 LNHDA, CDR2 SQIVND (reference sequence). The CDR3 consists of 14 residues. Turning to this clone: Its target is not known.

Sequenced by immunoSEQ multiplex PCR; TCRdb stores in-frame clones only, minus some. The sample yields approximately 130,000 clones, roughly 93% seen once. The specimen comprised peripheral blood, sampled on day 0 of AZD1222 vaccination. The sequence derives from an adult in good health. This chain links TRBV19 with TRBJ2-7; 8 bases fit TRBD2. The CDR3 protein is CASSNSGASYEQYF. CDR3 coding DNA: TGTGCCAGTAGTAATAGCGGGGCCTCCTACGAGCAGTACTTC.